What follows describes a single T cell receptor (beta chain). Its antigen is not known. This sample includes further DNA sequences coding for the same CDR3. Method: immunoSEQ multiplex PCR; TCRdb's copy keeps in-frame clones and lacks some. The sample records about 90,000 clones, around 93% being singletons. The ends were cut back, 1 base at V and 4 bases at J, with 10 bases in the middle. CDR1 is SEHNR, CDR2 FQNEAQ, per germline (reference sequence). The CDR3 extends over 14 amino acids. The data are from a study of graft-versus-host responses after intestinal transplantation. Study at large: All of the recipients had induction that used anti-thymocyte globulin, then tacrolimus and steroids for around three years. Study-wide results and caveats: Early post-transplant HvG declines showed an association with peak circulating GvH clone levels. Recipient marrow showed GvH clones, some seen first in ileum or blood. Graft-donor T cell macrochimerism coincided with high graft-versus-host to host-versus-graft clonal ratios in allografts.

The specimen was unstimulated CD8+ T cells sorted from spleen or lymph node cells, collected before transplant. The clonotype was recovered from a human donor who was the organ donor for an intestinal transplant. The genes are TRBV7-9 and TRBJ2-5; the D gene is possibly TRBD1 (5 bases). CDR3 in amino acids: CASSLVRGGETQYF. CDR3 in DNA: TGTGCCAGCAGCTTAGTAAGGGGTGGAGAGACCCAGTACTTC.